The rows below give T cell receptor beta chains drawn from one sample of a study of T cell responses to AZD1222 COVID-19 vaccine. The protocol was immunoSEQ multiplex PCR, while the TCRdb copy is restricted to in-frame clones and leaves out a portion. The data hold 130,000 or so clones, with around 87% observed a single time. The sample in question was peripheral blood, obtained on day 0 of AZD1222 vaccination. These receptors were obtained from an adult in good health. Both conserved end residues are part of each CDR3. The D gene is left open where the match is weak. Some rows have no size entry. The others give once, few or many, or a class for an expanded clone.

NA,NA,TRBJ2-1,17,TRBV4-3,CASSQVWGEVAYNEQFF,TGCGCCAGCAGCCAAGTATGGGGGGAGGTGGCCTACAATGAGCAGTTCTTC
TRBD2,once,TRBJ2-7,15,TRBV9,CASSVGPSGAYEQYF,TGTGCCAGCAGCGTAGGGCCTAGCGGGGCCTACGAGCAGTACTTC
NA,NA,TRBJ1-4,14,TRBV15,CATSRDRGQPKLFF,TGTGCCACCAGCAGAGATCGGGGGCAGCCGAAGCTGTTTTTT
NA,NA,TRBJ2-7,15,TRBV5-1,CASSSFQTVEAEQYF,TGCGCCAGCAGCTCTTTTCAGACAGTGGAGGCCGAGCAGTACTTC
NA,NA,TRBJ2-7,14,TRBV6-2/TRBV6-3,CASSYAPGPYEQYF,TGTGCCAGCAGTTACGCTCCGGGTCCCTACGAGCAGTACTTC
NA,NA,TRBJ1-5,13,TRBV27,CASSKWGNQPQHF,TGTGCCAGCAGTAAATGGGGCAATCAGCCCCAGCATTTT
NA,NA,TRBJ2-2,10,TRBV6-5,CASRSGELFF,TGTGCCAGCAGGTCCGGGGAGCTGTTTTTT
NA,NA,TRBJ2-5,13,TRBV3-1/TRBV3-2,CASSQGVRETQYF,TGTGCCAGCAGCCAGGGGGTCAGAGAGACCCAGTACTTC
NA,NA,TRBJ2-7,13,TRBV7-3,CASSLSRGYEQYF,TGTGCCAGCAGCTTAAGCAGGGGCTACGAGCAGTACTTC
NA,NA,TRBJ1-2,15,TRBV2,CASSYRDARGSGYTF,TGTGCCAGCTCTTACCGGGATGCAAGGGGGTCTGGCTACACCTTC
NA,NA,TRBJ2-3,14,TRBV6-2/TRBV6-3,CASSYLPSPDTQYF,TGTGCCAGCAGTTACCTCCCCAGTCCCGATACGCAGTATTTT
NA,NA,TRBJ1-3,16,TRBV18,CASSPWTMSSGNTIYF,TGTGCCAGCTCACCGTGGACGATGAGCTCTGGAAACACCATATATTTT
TRBD1,NA,TRBJ2-7,13,TRBV18,CASSRGQAYEQYF,TGTGCCAGCTCACGCGGACAGGCCTACGAGCAGTACTTC
NA,NA,TRBJ1-6,15,TRBV7-3,CASSLTGRIESPLHF,TGTGCCAGCAGCTTAACGGGCAGGATTGAGTCACCCCTCCACTTT
NA,NA,TRBJ1-1,12,TRBV6-2/TRBV6-3,CASSYSATEAFF,TGTGCCAGCAGTTACTCGGCCACTGAAGCTTTCTTT
NA,NA,TRBJ1-1,13,TRBV9,CASSVGGRTEAFF,TGTGCCAGCAGCGTAGGAGGGCGGACTGAAGCTTTCTTT
TRBD2,NA,TRBJ2-5,16,TRBV7-2,CASSLAPRGVQETQYF,TGTGCCAGCAGCTTAGCGCCTCGGGGGGTTCAAGAGACCCAGTACTTC
NA,NA,TRBJ1-2,14,TRBV10-3,CAISESPIIYGYTF,TGTGCCATCAGTGAATCCCCTATTATTTATGGCTACACCTTC
NA,once,TRBJ2-4,10,TRBV20-1,CSADGPDGYF,TGCAGTGCTGACGGGCCGGACGGCTACTTC
NA,NA,TRBJ2-2,13,TRBV19,CASSIEWVGELFF,TGTGCCAGTAGTATAGAATGGGTCGGGGAGCTGTTTTTT
TRBD1,NA,TRBJ2-2,15,TRBV13,CASSLRTGSTGELFF,TGTGCCAGCAGCCTCCGGACAGGTAGCACCGGGGAGCTGTTTTTT